This T cell receptor beta chain derives from a study of early T cells in non-severe SARS-CoV-2 infection. The wider study: Bulk RNA taken from unsorted whole blood was sequenced, leaving chains unpaired.

Individual cDNA molecules each received unique molecular identifiers attached to them. A single record per CDR3 protein comes from TCRdb applying MiXCR to the 5' RACE reads. The table lists 60,000 to 75,000 distinct CDR3 sequences, around 11% of them singletons. Study-wide results and caveats: CD4 and private specificities were missed by VDJdb matching, which favored anti-spike CD8 responses.

This clonotype was observed a few times. Its target is not known. The clonotype originates from an adult who was a healthcare worker with PCR-confirmed SARS-CoV-2 infection or an uninfected control (not recorded which). The sample taken for sequencing was whole blood.

This chain's CDR3 is CASSFWGGMEQYF. The CDR3 coding sequence is TGTGCCAGCAGTTTTTGGGGAGGGATGGAGCAGTACTTC. The chain carries TRBV12-3 or TRBV12-4 and TRBJ2-7; 7 positions match TRBD2. CDR3 length: 13 residues. The ends lost 3 bases at V and 7 bases at J; junction bases unmatched: 6.